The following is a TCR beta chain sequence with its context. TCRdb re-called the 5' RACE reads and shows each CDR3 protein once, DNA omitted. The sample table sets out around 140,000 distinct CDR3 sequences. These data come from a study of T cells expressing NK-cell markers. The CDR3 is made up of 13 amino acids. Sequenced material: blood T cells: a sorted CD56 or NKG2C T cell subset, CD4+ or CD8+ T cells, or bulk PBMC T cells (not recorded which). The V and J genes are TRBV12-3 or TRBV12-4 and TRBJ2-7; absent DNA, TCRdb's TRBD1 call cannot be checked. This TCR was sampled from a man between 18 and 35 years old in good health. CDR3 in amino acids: CASGKLSGYEQYF.